Below are 9 T cell receptor beta chains sequenced from a single sample in a study of T cell responses to AZD1222 COVID-19 vaccine. Here immunoSEQ multiplex PCR was the method, and the copy in TCRdb shows in-frame clones only, minus some. This table holds 100,000 to 150,000 clones, 85% to 90% found once. The sample here was peripheral blood, taken on day 0 of AZD1222 vaccination. These receptors originate from an adult in good health.

The rearrangement uses TRBV12-3 or TRBV12-4 and TRBJ2-3; D may match TRBD1 or TRBD2 (5 bases each). Trimming removed 4 bases at V and 6 bases at J, with 8 bases between. The CDR3 has 12 amino acids. The chain's CDR3 is CASSYEGDTQYF. DNA of the CDR3: TGTGCCAGCAGTTACGAGGGGGATACGCAGTATTTT.

V is TRBV6-5 and J is TRBJ1-2; D perhaps matches TRBD1 (6 bases). The CDR3 is made up of 14 amino acids. Germline V lookup: CDR1 MNHEY, CDR2 SVGAGI. Trimming pared 5 bases from V and 5 bases from J, leaving 15 bases between. In DNA, the CDR3 is TGTGCCAGCAGTCCTACGGGACAACGGTATGGCTACACCTTC. It is translated as CASSPTGQRYGYTF.

This clone was counted only a few times. The rearrangement uses TRBV5-1 and TRBJ2-7; TRBD1 might be the D (6 bases). CDR1 SGHRS and CDR2 YFSETQ come from the germline V gene. The length of the CDR3 is 14 residues. Between the trimmed V and J ends, which lost 7 bases and 4 bases, there was a span of 18 bases. The CDR3 here is CASSPEGDLYEQYF. Here the CDR3 DNA reads TGCGCCAGCTCTCCCGAGGGGGATTTATACGAGCAGTACTTC.

This rearrangement joins TRBV10-3 to TRBJ1-2; D is ambiguous. Germline V gene sequence: CDR1 ENHRY, CDR2 SYGVKD. This CDR3 contains 13 residues. V lost 0 bases and J lost 0, with 2 bases in between. DNA for the CDR3: TGTGCCATCAGTGAGTCCGCTAACTATGGCTACACCTTC. It yields the protein CAISESANYGYTF.

V and J are TRBV6-1 and TRBJ2-3, with D tentatively TRBD2 (5 bases). This CDR3 is built from 15 residues. V was shortened by 2 bases and J by 2 bases, with 11 bases between the two germline ends. Germline CDR1 MNHNS, CDR2 SASEGT. Here the CDR3 reads CASSEPTGVTDTQYF. The CDR3 DNA is TGTGCCAGCAGTGAACCCACCGGGGTCACAGATACGCAGTATTTT.

This clone was observed once. This sequence joins TRBV3-1 (or the pseudogene TRBV3-2) and TRBJ2-1; 8 bases fit TRBD2. The CDR3 covers 13 residues. The V and J ends lost 1 base and 14 bases, in that order; junction bases with no gene match: 7. Germline V gives CDR1 LGHDT, CDR2 YNNKEL (reference sequence). The DNA for the CDR3 is TGTGCCAGCAGCCAAGGTCGGGAGGGCCATAAGTTCTTC. It yields the protein CASSQGREGHKFF.

The CDR3 coding sequence is TGTGCCAGCAGCCCCGGACTAGCGGGAGCTGGGGAGACCCAGTACTTC. It translates to CASSPGLAGAGETQYF. The V gene is TRBV11-3, the J gene TRBJ2-5; 13 bases match TRBD2. Germline V gene lookup returns CDR1 SGHNT and CDR2 YENEEA. V was clipped by 5 bases and J by 5 bases; unmatched bases: 8. The CDR3 is made up of 16 amino acids.

The chain is built from TRBV5-1 and TRBJ2-2, with D uncertain. The CDR3 sequence is 15 residues long. Germline V lookup: CDR1 SGHRS, CDR2 YFSETQ. Between the trimmed V and J ends, which lost 3 bases and 6 bases, there was a span of 15 bases. The CDR3, as DNA: TGCGCCAGCAGCTCGAGTCCGGCGGCGTCCGGGGAGCTGTTTTTT. Translation gives CASSSSPAASGELFF.

Worth noting for this clone: Its ends do not fully match the called genes, so a read error is possible. The rearrangement uses TRBV5-1 and TRBJ2-3; D gene ambiguous. Per germline, CDR1 SGHRS and CDR2 YFSETQ. There are 13 residues in the CDR3. The CDR3 region has the DNA TGCGCCAGCAGCCCCCGCCCGATCGGGTGGGCGGATTTT. Its protein product is CASSPRPIGWADF.